This T cell receptor (beta chain) was identified in a study of PD-L1 blockade in urothelial cancer. The repertoire was sequenced with immunoSEQ multiplex PCR; TCRdb's copy has only in-frame clones and lacks some. The sample yields 100,000 to 150,000 clones, about 84% seen once. The time point: peripheral blood 6 weeks after treatment start. Trimming stripped 4 bases from V and 0 bases from J, with 18 bases between. This CDR3 has 18 amino acids. The germline CDR1 and CDR2 sequences are KGHSH and LQKENI. Sequenced material: PBMCs, taken around atezolizumab (anti-PD-L1) treatment. V is TRBV18 and J is TRBJ2-2; a weak D match, TRBD1 (6 bases). The source is a man between 45 and 60 years old with urothelial cancer. The CDR3 region has the DNA TGTGCCAGCTCACGGCAGGGGACCCGAACTTCGAACACCGGGGAGCTGTTTTTT. Protein product: CASSRQGTRTSNTGELFF.